The clone carrying this T cell receptor beta chain has only a few counts. Its specificity is not known. All of the isolated RNA was reverse transcribed, so expressed TCRB transcripts were sequenced. Samples of naive, central memory and regulatory T cells yielded a mean of about 3.4 million reads. The assay was immunoSEQ multiplex PCR, and TCRdb's table has in-frame clones only and misses some. Among about 650,000 clones, 9.5% to 15% were seen once, and the ten largest hold about 0.11%. The data originate from a study of beta chain features in type 1 diabetes. Findings and caveats of the study: Shorter TCRB CDR3s, moderately but significantly so, were found in Type 1 diabetes patients in all four CD4+ subsets.

The CDR3 totals 10 residues. V shed 10 bases and J shed 3 bases, with 4 bases lying between them. The V gene's germline CDR1 is MNHNY and CDR2 SVGAGI (reference sequence). The genes are TRBV6-6 and TRBJ2-1; no clear D gene. The specimen was naive CD4+ T cells from blood. The receptor comes from a man aged 25 to 40 with type 1 diabetes. Here the CDR3 reads CATGYNEQFF. CDR3 sequence (DNA): TGTGCCACCGGCTACAATGAGCAGTTCTTC.